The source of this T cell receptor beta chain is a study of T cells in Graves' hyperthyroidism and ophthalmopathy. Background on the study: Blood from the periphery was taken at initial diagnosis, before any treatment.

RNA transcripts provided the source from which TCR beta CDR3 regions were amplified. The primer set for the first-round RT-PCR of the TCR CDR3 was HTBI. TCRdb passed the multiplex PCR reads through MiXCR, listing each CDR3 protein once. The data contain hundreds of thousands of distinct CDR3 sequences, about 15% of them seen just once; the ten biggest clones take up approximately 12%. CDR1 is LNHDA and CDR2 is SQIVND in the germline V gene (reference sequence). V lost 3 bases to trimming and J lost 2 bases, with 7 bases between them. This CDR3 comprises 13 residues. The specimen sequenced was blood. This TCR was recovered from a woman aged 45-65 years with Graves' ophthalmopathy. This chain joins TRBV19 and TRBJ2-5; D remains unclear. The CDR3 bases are TGTGCCAGTAGTATGGTGGGGCAAGAGACCCAGTACTTC. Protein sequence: CASSMVGQETQYF.